This T cell receptor beta chain was observed in a study of T cell responses to AZD1222 COVID-19 vaccine. The V and J ends lost 5 bases and 6 bases respectively, with 14 bases between them. CDR3 size: 13 residues. Assay: immunoSEQ multiplex PCR; the TCRdb copy retains only in-frame clones and omits some. The sample includes around 110,000 clones, 70% to 90% of them seen just once. The material sequenced was peripheral blood, taken 28 days after the second AZD1222 dose. The receptor was isolated from an adult who received the AZD1222 COVID-19 vaccine. The chain has TRBV12-3 or TRBV12-4 and TRBJ2-7, with no clear D. The chain's CDR3 is CASSRPASGEQYF. The CDR3 nucleotides read TGTGCCAGCAGTCGCCCGGCTAGTGGCGAGCAGTACTTC.